These T cell receptor beta chains were read from a single sample in a study of blood T cells in healthy people across ages. TCRdb reanalysed the 5' RACE reads using MiXCR and keeps one entry per CDR3 protein. The repertoire holds 600,000 to 800,000 distinct CDR3 sequences, with about 51% as singletons. Sequencing input: blood. The receptors shown here come from a woman aged 80 or over in good health. CDR3s include the opening cysteine and the closing phenylalanine or tryptophan. The D gene is left open where the match is weak. Size is stated for part of the rows, as once, few or many counts, or as a class when the clone is expanded.

J gene: TRBJ2-3
clone size: NA
D gene: NA
V gene: TRBV7-9
CDR3 DNA: TGTGCCAGCAGCTTATCGCTAGTTGCAGATACGCAGTATTTT
CDR3 protein: CASSLSLVADTQYF

J gene: TRBJ2-5
clone size: NA
D gene: TRBD1
V gene: TRBV12-3/TRBV12-4
CDR3 DNA: TGTGCCAGCAGTTCTACAGGGGGCCACGAGACCCAGTACTTC
CDR3 protein: CASSSTGGHETQYF

J gene: TRBJ2-4
clone size: many
D gene: NA
V gene: TRBV5-1
CDR3 DNA: TGCGCCAGCAGCTTGGCCGCAGGAAGTGACATTCAGTACTTC
CDR3 protein: CASSLAAGSDIQYF

J gene: TRBJ1-1
clone size: NA
D gene: NA
V gene: TRBV7-9
CDR3 DNA: TGTGCCAGCAGCTTAGGTCCGGTCACTGAAGCTTTCTTT
CDR3 protein: CASSLGPVTEAFF

J gene: TRBJ1-1
clone size: NA
D gene: NA
V gene: TRBV27
CDR3 DNA: TGTGCCAGCATAGGTCAGGGTGGTTGGAACACTGAAGCTTTCTTT
CDR3 protein: CASIGQGGWNTEAFF

J gene: TRBJ1-2
clone size: NA
D gene: NA
V gene: TRBV7-9
CDR3 DNA: TGTGCCAGCTTTGACGATACAGGGAAGGGTAGATATGGCTACACCTTC
CDR3 protein: CASFDDTGKGRYGYTF

J gene: TRBJ1-5
clone size: NA
D gene: NA
V gene: TRBV20-1
CDR3 DNA: TGCAGTGCTAGAGTAGGTTATAGCAATCAGCCCCAGCATTTT
CDR3 protein: CSARVGYSNQPQHF

J gene: TRBJ2-2
clone size: NA
D gene: TRBD2
V gene: TRBV28
CDR3 DNA: TGTGCCAGCAGTAAGACTAGCGGGTACGGTGGGAGGACCGGGGAGCTGTTTTTT
CDR3 protein: CASSKTSGYGGRTGELFF

J gene: TRBJ1-4
clone size: many
D gene: NA
V gene: TRBV20-1
CDR3 DNA: TGCAGTGCTAGGGAAGGAGCTAATGAAAAACTGTTTTTT
CDR3 protein: CSAREGANEKLFF

J gene: TRBJ2-3
clone size: NA
D gene: NA
V gene: TRBV21-1
CDR3 DNA: TGTGCCAGCAGCAAATCACCGGGCCCCAAGGTCACAGATACGCAGTATTTT
CDR3 protein: CASSKSPGPKVTDTQYF

J gene: TRBJ1-6
clone size: many
D gene: NA
V gene: TRBV20-1
CDR3 DNA: TGCAGTGCTGTTCAGGGGAAAGAATCTTCACCCCTCCACTTT
CDR3 protein: CSAVQGKESSPLHF

J gene: TRBJ1-2
clone size: few
D gene: NA
V gene: TRBV28
CDR3 DNA: TGTGCCAGCAGTTTTACCCTTAGGGGGGGCCAGGACGGCTACACCTTC
CDR3 protein: CASSFTLRGGQDGYTF

J gene: TRBJ1-2
clone size: NA
D gene: NA
V gene: TRBV5-1
CDR3 DNA: TGCGCCAGCAGGTCCCCTCCTAACTATGGCTACACCTTC
CDR3 protein: CASRSPPNYGYTF